The T cell receptor beta chain described here comes from a study of blood T cell repertoires in COVID-19. Germline-derived CDR1 and CDR2 are GTSNPN and SVGIG (reference sequence). CDR3 length: 14 residues. The V end lost 3 bases, the J end lost 3 bases, and 12 bases lay between the germline ends. Repertoires were generated with immunoSEQ multiplex PCR, while TCRdb's copy carries only in-frame clones and drops some. The sample has 250,000 to 350,000 clones; around nine tenths are singletons. Sequences were obtained from PBMCs or T cells enriched from blood (not recorded which). The chain is built from TRBV30 and TRBJ1-3, with D unclear. The receptor was isolated from a woman in her 30s who had recovered from COVID-19. The chain's CDR3 is CAWRGSLGGNTIYF. CDR3 nucleotides: TGTGCCTGGAGGGGCTCTCTTGGTGGAAACACCATATATTTT.